Presented here are 22 T cell receptor beta chains from one specimen sequenced in a study of T cells in localized non-small cell lung cancer. The table came from immunoSEQ multiplex PCR; TCRdb's copy has only in-frame clones and leaves some out. The sample has around 20,000 clones; 90% to 95% are singletons. Sequences were derived from peripheral blood, sampled before any cancer treatment. These TCRs come from a woman aged 35-75 years with stage I lung adenocarcinoma.

This sequence joins TRBV7-2 and TRBJ2-2, with 10 positions matching TRBD1. This CDR3 has 15 residues. With V trimmed by 5 bases and J by 0 bases, 0 bases remained unmatched. Germline CDR1 reads SGHTA; CDR2 reads FQGNSA. DNA for the CDR3: TGTGCCAGCAGCGACAGGGGGCCGAACACCGGGGAGCTGTTTTTT. Translating it yields CASSDRGPNTGELFF.

This clone appeared a single time. The chain combines TRBV7-2 with TRBJ1-1; 7 bases line up with TRBD1. Germline V gene data show CDR1 as SGHTA and CDR2 as FQGNSA. The CDR3 contains 14 residues. J lost 6 bases, V lost 6 bases, and 10 bases had no gene match. The CDR3 bases are TGTGCCAGCAGTTCTCTCGAGGGGGCCCCTGAAGCTTTCTTT. Its protein product is CASSSLEGAPEAFF.

The chain recombines TRBV7-9 with TRBJ1-5, with TRBD1 identical over 8 bases. Germline CDR1 reads SEHNR; CDR2 reads FQNEAQ (reference sequence). This CDR3 is 16 amino acids long. V gave up 1 base and J gave up 4 bases; unmatched junction bases: 6. CDR3 DNA: TGTGCCAGCAGCTTAGAACCAGGGGGCGCGAATCAGCCCCAGCATTTT. Translation gives CASSLEPGGANQPQHF.

The chain is built from TRBV5-4 and TRBJ2-3; perhaps TRBD2 as D (7 bases). The CDR3 totals 16 residues. The germline V gene encodes CDR1 SGHNT and CDR2 YYREEE (reference sequence). V lost 2 bases, J lost 4 bases, and 17 bases lay in between. CDR3 loop: CASSFDLGGGADTQYF. In DNA, the CDR3 is TGTGCCAGCAGCTTCGATCTAGGAGGGGGGGCAGATACGCAGTATTTT.

The chain couples TRBV19 to TRBJ2-1; D is uncertain. V shed 6 bases and J shed 4 bases, with 19 bases lying between them. Germline V gives CDR1 LNHDA, CDR2 SQIVND (reference sequence). The CDR3 length is 16 residues. The DNA for the CDR3 is TGTGCCAGTAGCGAACCAGCCAGAAAGCCGTACAATGAGCAGTTCTTC. Its translation is CASSEPARKPYNEQFF.

The chain uses TRBV10-3 and TRBJ2-3; D is perhaps TRBD1 (5 bases). The V end was cut by 8 bases, the J end by 5 bases, with 17 bases between. The CDR3 runs to 14 residues. CDR1 is ENHRY and CDR2 is SYGVKD in the germline V gene. CDR3 residues: CAISAGRDGDTQYF. Here the CDR3 DNA reads TGTGCCATCTCGGCTGGCAGGGATGGAGATACGCAGTATTTT.

V usage is TRBV11-3 and J usage is TRBJ2-1; 16 bases map to TRBD2. CDR1 and CDR2 (germline): SGHNT, YENEEA. The CDR3 covers 18 residues. V was pared by 6 bases and J by 7 bases, with 12 bases of the junction left unmatched. The CDR3 DNA follows: TGTGCCAGCAGTTCAACGGGGACTAGCGGGGGGGCTGAGAATGAGCAGTTCTTC. This sequence encodes CASSSTGTSGGAENEQFF.

V usage is TRBV29-1 and J usage is TRBJ1-5, with D possibly TRBD1 on 5 matching bases. The CDR3 spans 12 residues. Germline lookup yields CDR1 SQVTM and CDR2 ANQGSEA. With 7 bases removed from V and 7 bases from J, the gap between germline ends came to 14 bases. Written as DNA, the CDR3 is TGCAGCGGGGGACGTCCCGGCCAGCCCCAGCATTTT. Residues: CSGGRPGQPQHF.

The chain uses TRBV7-8 and TRBJ2-1, with 11 positions matching TRBD2. The CDR3 sequence is 15 residues long. CDR1 and CDR2 (germline): SGHVS, FQNEAQ. J lost 4 bases, V lost 5 bases, and 4 bases had no gene match. For the CDR3, the DNA is TGTGCCAGCAGCCCGGGGACTAGCGGATACAATGAGCAGTTCTTC. The encoded protein is CASSPGTSGYNEQFF. The entire variable domain, with the rest obtained from reference TRBV7-8 and TRBJ2-1, is as follows: GAGVSQSPRYKVAKRGQDVALRCDPISGHVSLFWYQQALGQGPEFLTYFQNEAQLDKSGLPSDRFFAERPEGSVSTLKIQRTQQEDSAVYLCASSPGTSGYNEQFFGPGTRLTVL.

The V gene is TRBV11-2, the J gene TRBJ2-3; TRBD2 aligns across 15 bases. J gave up 3 bases and V 8 bases, and 3 bases lay outside the gene matches. Germline V gene data show CDR1 as SGHAT and CDR2 as FQNNGV. This CDR3 has 15 amino acids. The CDR3 DNA reads TGTGCCAGCTCTGGACTAGCGGGGGGGACAGATACGCAGTATTTT. Its protein product is CASSGLAGGTDTQYF.

The V call is TRBV7-9, the J call TRBJ1-2; 7 positions agree with TRBD1. After removal of 4 bases from V and 4 bases from J, the junction contained 6 bases not matched to a gene. In germline, CDR1 is SEHNR, CDR2 FQNEAQ (reference sequence). The CDR3 covers 14 residues. The CDR3 DNA reads TGTGCCAGCAGCTCGGCAGGGGGGGGCTATGGCTACACCTTC. It translates to CASSSAGGGYGYTF.

The CDR3 DNA is TGTGCCATCAGTTCCGACAGGGTTGAGCAGCCCCAGCATTTT. This codes for CAISSDRVEQPQHF. This chain links TRBV10-3 with TRBJ1-5, with 7 bases lining up with TRBD1. The CDR3 has 14 residues. Trimming removed 5 bases from V and 7 bases from J; junction bases left unmatched: 8. The germline V gene has CDR1 ENHRY and CDR2 SYGVKD.

J is TRBJ2-3 and V is TRBV28, with 12 bases fitting TRBD2. Trimming removed 3 bases from V and 0 bases from J; junction bases left unmatched: 4. Per germline, CDR1 MDHEN and CDR2 SYDVKM. The CDR3 is 17 amino acids. The CDR3 region is CASSLRLAGDSTDTQYF. The CDR3, as DNA: TGTGCCAGCAGTTTGCGACTAGCGGGAGACAGCACAGATACGCAGTATTTT.

The chain couples TRBV5-1 to TRBJ2-3; either TRBD1 or TRBD2 may supply D (5 bases each). Per germline, CDR1 SGHRS and CDR2 YFSETQ. The CDR3 loop spans 14 amino acids. The V and J ends lost 0 bases and 2 bases respectively, with 7 bases between them. The CDR3 spells CASSLAGTTDTQYF. The CDR3 coding sequence is TGCGCCAGCAGCTTGGCCGGGACCACAGATACGCAGTATTTT.

The gene calls are TRBV10-3 and TRBJ2-5; a possible D gene is TRBD1 (6 bases). V lost 5 bases, J lost 1 base, and 11 bases lay in between. Germline CDR1 is ENHRY and CDR2 is SYGVKD. The CDR3 runs to 14 residues. CDR3 DNA sequence: TGTGCCATCAGTCGAGGGGGATCCCAAGAGACCCAGTACTTC. Its protein is CAISRGGSQETQYF.

The chain recombines TRBV28 with TRBJ2-7; 11 bases agree with TRBD2. The CDR3 is made up of 15 amino acids. Germline CDR1 reads MDHEN; CDR2 reads SYDVKM. J gave up 2 bases and V 4 bases, and 4 bases lay outside the gene matches. This chain's CDR3 is CASSSTSGGTYEQYF. As DNA, the CDR3 is TGTGCCAGCAGTTCCACTAGCGGGGGAACCTACGAGCAGTACTTC.

Turning to this clone: A read error may account for a junction end that differs from germline. This sequence joins TRBV2 and TRBJ1-1, with a possible D match to TRBD1 (5 bases). The CDR3 contains 12 residues. Looked up from germline, CDR1 is SNHLY and CDR2 is FYNNEI. For the CDR3, the DNA is TGTGCCGGCAGGGTCTCGAGCACTGAAGCTTTCTTT. Translated: CAGRVSSTEAFF. Full variable domain (remainder filled in from reference TRBV2 and TRBJ1-1): EPEVTQTPSHQVTQMGQEVILRCVPISNHLYFYWYRQILGQKVEFLVSFYNNEISEKSEIFDDQFSVERPDGSNFTLKIRSTKLEDSAMYFCAGRVSSTEAFFGQGTRLTVV.

This clone was seen more than once but under ten times. The chain recombines TRBV27 with TRBJ1-1, with D perhaps matching TRBD1 (6 bases). Germline CDR1 reads MNHEY; CDR2 reads SMNVEV (reference sequence). The CDR3 runs 14 residues. Trimming stripped 3 bases from V and 2 bases from J, with 10 bases between. CDR3 in amino acids: CASSFAGENTEAFF. Here the CDR3 DNA reads TGTGCCAGCAGTTTCGCAGGGGAAAACACTGAAGCTTTCTTT.

The V gene is TRBV5-6, the J gene TRBJ1-5; maybe TRBD1 (5 bases). Trimming pared 7 bases from V and 10 bases from J, leaving 21 bases between. Germline CDR1 reads SGHDT; CDR2 reads YYEEEE. The length of the CDR3 is 14 residues. The CDR3 nucleotides read TGTGCCAGCCCCCTGGGACCGGGGGGTCAACCCCAGCATTTT. This codes for CASPLGPGGQPQHF.

The sample holds one count of this clone. The J gene is TRBJ2-7, the V gene TRBV9; D is ambiguous. The CDR3 totals 13 residues. CDR1 is SGDLS, CDR2 YYNGEE, per germline. Trimming pared 0 bases from V and 4 bases from J, leaving 8 bases between. CDR3 nucleotides: TGTGCCAGCAGCGTAGGGGCCGAATACGAGCAGTACTTC. Translated, it gives CASSVGAEYEQYF.

The genes are TRBV25-1 and TRBJ2-7; the D is unclear. Per the germline V gene, CDR1 is MGHDK and CDR2 is SYGVNS. Trimming removed 4 bases from V and 7 bases from J, with 14 bases in between. The length of the CDR3 is 13 residues. The CDR3 sequence: CASSGDGLEEQYF. CDR3 nucleotide sequence: TGTGCCAGCAGTGGTGACGGTTTGGAAGAGCAGTACTTC.

The chain carries TRBV9 and TRBJ2-2; 11 bases are a match to TRBD2. CDR1 and CDR2 (germline): SGDLS, YYNGEE. The CDR3 is made up of 15 amino acids. V was clipped by 7 bases and J by 7 bases; unmatched bases: 9. CDR3 loop: CASAGTSGLVGELFF. In DNA, the CDR3 is TGTGCCAGCGCCGGGACTAGCGGATTAGTCGGGGAGCTGTTTTTT.